The rows below give T cell receptor beta chains drawn from one sample of a study of blood T cells in healthy people across ages. TCRdb reprocessed the 5' RACE reads with MiXCR, giving one entry per CDR3 protein. The top ten hold around 21% of the sample, which has 650,000 to 800,000 distinct CDR3 sequences, more than 40% seen once. The specimen sequenced was blood. Receptor source: a man in his 60s in good health. Both conserved end residues are trimmed from each CDR3.

len,j_gene,v_gene,CDR3aa
10,TRBJ2-7,TRBV20-1,SAGKEDYEQY
13,-,TRBV3-1,ASSQVELRAETQY
12,TRBJ1-1,TRBV6-5,ASRKSGGYTEAF
12,-,TRBV7-2,ASSLGITVYEQY
11,TRBJ2-5,TRBV3-1,ASSLGSGGEQY
13,TRBJ2-7,TRBV9,ASSPTGGSGYEQY
13,TRBJ2-7,TRBV6-2/TRBV6-3,ASRETSGGFHEQY
14,TRBJ2-7,TRBV13,ASSQHDRGAIYEQY
13,TRBJ2-7,TRBV28,ASSSQGDRGYEQY
13,-,TRBV7-9,ASSTTRDPFNIQY
12,TRBJ2-4,TRBV7-2,ASRGSGKANIQY
14,TRBJ2-7,TRBV6-2/TRBV6-3,ASTDLRLAGVYEQY
13,TRBJ2-2,TRBV4-3,ASSQGPGGTGELF
13,TRBJ2-3,TRBV7-9,ASSSGGGRTDTQY
10,TRBJ2-4,TRBV20-1,SAPTGNGEQY
20,TRBJ2-6,TRBV4-3,VSSQDWGPGLPKSSGANVLT